The 25 T cell receptor beta chains in this list originate from one sample, sequenced in a study of blood T cell repertoires in COVID-19. Profiled with immunoSEQ multiplex PCR; TCRdb holds only in-frame clones, not every one. The table has over 200,000 clones, around nine tenths seen once; the top ten hold roughly 2.5%. The sample taken for sequencing was peripheral blood. The source of these receptors is a woman in her fifties or sixties with acute or convalescent COVID-19.

This clone was counted only a few times. The chain links TRBV7-9 to TRBJ1-2, with D tentatively TRBD1 (6 bases). The CDR3 contains 15 residues. CDR1 is SEHNR, CDR2 FQNEAQ, per germline (reference sequence). Trimming removed 5 bases at V and 1 base at J, with 14 bases between. Here the CDR3 reads CASSPTTGFNYGYTF. CDR3 sequence (DNA): TGTGCCAGCAGCCCCACGACAGGCTTTAACTATGGCTACACCTTC.

This rearrangement joins TRBV7-6 to TRBJ1-2; D may be TRBD1 (6 bases). The germline CDR1 and CDR2 sequences are SGHVS and FNYEAQ. The V gene lost 4 bases and the J gene lost 4 bases, with 22 bases spanning the gap. This CDR3 region has 17 residues. The CDR3 protein is CASSSRNLGAKSYGYTF. The CDR3 DNA follows: TGTGCCAGCAGCTCGAGGAATCTGGGGGCTAAATCCTATGGCTACACCTTC.

This clone was observed once. V usage is TRBV2 and J usage is TRBJ1-1; D not resolved. Trimming cost V 1 base and J 0 bases, with 3 bases left between them. Per the germline V gene, CDR1 is SNHLY and CDR2 is FYNNEI. The CDR3 has 13 residues. For the CDR3, the DNA is TGTGCCAGCAGTGAAGGTATGAACACTGAAGCTTTCTTT. Its translation is CASSEGMNTEAFF.

This clone was seen just once. This chain joins TRBV12-3 or TRBV12-4 and TRBJ1-1, with D hard to call. The length of the CDR3 is 12 residues. Deletions cut 6 bases from V and 4 bases from J, with 9 bases between. The CDR3, as DNA: TGTGCCAGCAGCCTACGGAGCACTGAAGCTTTCTTT. Its protein is CASSLRSTEAFF.

The chain couples TRBV6-5 to TRBJ1-1, with 7 positions matching TRBD1. Germline CDR1 is MNHEY and CDR2 is SVGAGI. The CDR3 sequence is 15 residues long. J lost 2 bases, V lost 6 bases, and 9 bases had no gene match. CDR3 sequence: CASRPWDSPNTEAFF. The DNA for the CDR3 is TGTGCCAGCAGGCCCTGGGACAGCCCAAACACTGAAGCTTTCTTT.

The chain has TRBV19 and TRBJ1-1; TRBD1 is a possible D gene (6 bases). Per the germline V gene, CDR1 is LNHDA and CDR2 is SQIVND (reference sequence). The CDR3 is 15 amino acids. V was clipped by 5 bases and J by 1 base, with 14 bases between them. The CDR3 region is CASSARTGTNTEAFF. DNA of the CDR3: TGTGCCAGTAGTGCTCGAACAGGGACGAACACTGAAGCTTTCTTT.

J is TRBJ2-7 and V is TRBV6-6, with D tentatively TRBD1 (5 bases). Trimming cost V 2 bases and J 3 bases, with 5 bases left between them. This CDR3 contains 12 residues. Germline CDR1 MNHNY, CDR2 SVGAGI (reference sequence). The CDR3 sequence is CASSYQGYEQYF. Here the CDR3 DNA reads TGTGCCAGCAGTTACCAGGGCTACGAGCAGTACTTC.

J is TRBJ1-6 and V is TRBV12-3 or TRBV12-4, with a tentative D call TRBD1 (6 bases). There are 13 residues in the CDR3. With 6 bases removed from V and 9 bases from J, the gap between germline ends came to 12 bases. The CDR3 protein is CASRETGSSPLHF. The CDR3 DNA reads as TGTGCCAGCAGAGAGACAGGTAGTTCACCCCTCCACTTT.

V is TRBV5-8 and J is TRBJ1-2, with 8 bases fitting TRBD1. The CDR3 is made up of 16 amino acids. The ends lost 4 bases at V and 1 base at J; junction bases unmatched: 9. Germline lookup yields CDR1 SGHTS and CDR2 YDEGEE. The CDR3 protein is CASSQGQGINNYGYTF. CDR3 sequence (DNA): TGTGCCAGCAGCCAAGGACAGGGAATTAATAACTATGGCTACACCTTC.

This chain joins TRBV2 and TRBJ2-1, with D unresolved. CDR3 length: 12 amino acids. Germline V gives CDR1 SNHLY, CDR2 FYNNEI. V dropped 6 bases and J dropped 9 bases, with 12 bases sitting between them. Here the CDR3 reads CASRESSGEQFF. The CDR3 DNA follows: TGTGCCAGCAGGGAAAGTAGTGGTGAGCAGTTCTTC.

The CDR3 sequence: CASSLWQGSTDTQYF. The CDR3 region has the DNA TGTGCCAGCAGCTTGTGGCAGGGGAGTACAGATACGCAGTATTTT. The rearrangement uses TRBV5-8 and TRBJ2-3, with D perhaps matching TRBD1 (6 bases). The CDR3 consists of 15 residues. V lost 1 base and J lost 3, with 12 bases in between. Germline V gene lookup returns CDR1 SGHTS and CDR2 YDEGEE.

The rearrangement uses TRBV2 and TRBJ1-4; D not resolved. The V gene lost 2 bases and the J gene lost 8 bases, with 12 bases spanning the gap. The CDR3 has 14 residues. The germline CDR1 and CDR2 sequences are SNHLY and FYNNEI. CDR3 sequence reads: CASSEQQSSEKLFF. CDR3 in DNA: TGTGCCAGCAGTGAACAACAGTCAAGCGAAAAACTGTTTTTT.

This clone was seen only a few times. The genes are TRBV2 and TRBJ2-2, with TRBD2 matching 15 bases. J lost 7 bases, V lost 6 bases, and 9 bases had no gene match. CDR1 and CDR2 (germline): SNHLY, FYNNEI. The CDR3 has 17 residues. CDR3 in DNA: TGTGCCAGCAGATCTCGGACTAGCGGGAGGGCAGGCGGGGAGCTGTTTTTT. Amino acid sequence: CASRSRTSGRAGGELFF. Combining the CDR3 with reference TRBV2 and TRBJ2-2 gives the whole variable domain EPEVTQTPSHQVTQMGQEVILRCVPISNHLYFYWYRQILGQKVEFLVSFYNNEISEKSEIFDDQFSVERPDGSNFTLKIRSTKLEDSAMYFCASRSRTSGRAGGELFFGEGSRLTVL.

This clone came up once. The CDR3 loop reads CAISDAGTYEQYF. Here the CDR3 DNA reads TGTGCCATCAGTGACGCGGGAACCTACGAGCAGTACTTC. This chain joins TRBV10-3 and TRBJ2-7, with D perhaps TRBD2 (6 bases). V was cut by 3 bases and J by 2 bases, with 8 bases left in between. Germline V gene sequence: CDR1 ENHRY, CDR2 SYGVKD. There are 13 residues in the CDR3.

The genes are TRBV5-1 and TRBJ2-6, with 8 positions matching TRBD1. This CDR3 spans 17 amino acids. CDR1 and CDR2 (germline): SGHRS, YFSETQ. Unmatched junction bases numbered 6, after V lost 4 bases and J lost 0 bases. This CDR3 reads CASSGGTGDSGANVLTF. CDR3 nucleotide sequence: TGCGCCAGCAGCGGCGGGACAGGCGACTCTGGGGCCAACGTCCTGACTTTC. The whole variable domain, remainder taken from reference TRBV5-1 and TRBJ2-6, is KAGVTQTPRYLIKTRGQQVTLSCSPISGHRSVSWYQQTPGQGLQFLFEYFSETQRNKGNFPGRFSGRQFSNSRSEMNVSTLELGDSALYLCASSGGTGDSGANVLTFGAGSRLTVL.

This sequence joins TRBV29-1 and TRBJ1-2; TRBD1 matches at 8 bases. The CDR3 length is 13 residues. After removal of 1 base from V and 4 bases from J, the junction contained 2 bases not matched to a gene. Germline CDR1 is SQVTM and CDR2 is ANQGSEA. CDR3 sequence: CSVEGTGSYGYTF. DNA of the CDR3: TGCAGCGTTGAAGGGACAGGGTCCTATGGCTACACCTTC.

The chain combines TRBV3-1 (or the pseudogene TRBV3-2) with TRBJ2-6; maybe TRBD1 (6 bases). From germline, CDR1 is LGHDT and CDR2 YNNKEL (reference sequence). Trimming removed 1 base from V and 6 bases from J, with 7 bases in between. CDR3 length: 14 amino acids. CDR3 in amino acids: CASSQVGQANVLTF. The CDR3, as DNA: TGTGCCAGCAGCCAAGTGGGACAGGCCAACGTCCTGACTTTC.

The gene calls are TRBV19 and TRBJ2-2; 10 bases match TRBD1. The CDR3 is made up of 14 amino acids. CDR1 is LNHDA and CDR2 is SQIVND in the germline V gene (reference sequence). The V segment lost 6 bases and the J segment 4 bases; nucleotides outside the gene matches: 2. CDR3 sequence (DNA): TGTGCCAGTAGCGACAGGGGGCTCACCGGGGAGCTGTTTTTT. It yields the protein CASSDRGLTGELFF.

The V and J genes are TRBV19 and TRBJ1-5; 8 bases map to TRBD1. Germline V gene data show CDR1 as LNHDA and CDR2 as SQIVND (reference sequence). V dropped 2 bases and J dropped 5; count of bases not matched to a gene: 8. The CDR3 runs to 16 residues. CDR3 DNA sequence: TGTGCCAGTAGTATACCAGGCCAGGGGGCCTATCAGCCCCAGCATTTT. It yields the protein CASSIPGQGAYQPQHF.

The chain joins TRBV6-5 to TRBJ1-2, with 8 positions matching TRBD1. Per the germline V gene, CDR1 is MNHEY and CDR2 is SVGAGI. The ends lost 6 bases at V and 8 bases at J; junction bases unmatched: 8. There are 13 residues in the CDR3. DNA for the CDR3: TGTGCCAGCAGCGGACAGGGTTTAGGGGGCTACACCTTC. Translating gives CASSGQGLGGYTF.

This rearrangement joins TRBV7-8 to TRBJ2-6; D perhaps matches TRBD1 (6 bases). Germline V gene sequence: CDR1 SGHVS, CDR2 FQNEAQ. CDR3 length: 14 amino acids. V was shortened by 5 bases and J by 5 bases, with 10 bases between the two germline ends. This CDR3 reads CASSDRNWANVLTF. The CDR3 DNA reads TGTGCCAGCAGCGACAGGAACTGGGCCAACGTCCTGACTTTC. Together with reference TRBV7-8 and TRBJ2-6, the CDR3 gives the full variable domain: GAGVSQSPRYKVAKRGQDVALRCDPISGHVSLFWYQQALGQGPEFLTYFQNEAQLDKSGLPSDRFFAERPEGSVSTLKIQRTQQEDSAVYLCASSDRNWANVLTFGAGSRLTVL.

This CDR3 is CASSQAGTGYGVHGYTF. DNA of the CDR3: TGTGCCAGCAGCCAGGCCGGGACAGGGTACGGAGTTCATGGCTACACCTTC. The chain employs TRBV3-1 (or the pseudogene TRBV3-2) and TRBJ1-2, with 9 bases matching TRBD1. Trimming took 3 bases from V and 6 from J; bases not matched to a gene: 14. CDR1 is LGHDT, CDR2 YNNKEL, per germline (reference sequence). The CDR3 is made up of 17 amino acids.

V usage is TRBV9 and J usage is TRBJ2-1, with D possibly matching TRBD2 (6 bases). Looked up from germline, CDR1 is SGDLS and CDR2 is YYNGEE. The CDR3 is made up of 16 amino acids. The V end lost 0 bases, the J end lost 0 bases, and 10 bases lay between the germline ends. CDR3: CASSVVGGASYNEQFF. Here the CDR3 DNA reads TGTGCCAGCAGCGTAGTAGGCGGGGCCTCCTACAATGAGCAGTTCTTC.

This clone was counted once. Other DNA sequences within the sample encode an identical CDR3. The chain recombines TRBV10-3 with TRBJ2-5, with a tentative D call TRBD1 (5 bases). Looked up from germline, CDR1 is ENHRY and CDR2 is SYGVKD. The CDR3 has 13 amino acids. V dropped 5 bases and J dropped 1 base, with 8 bases sitting between them. CDR3 DNA sequence: TGTGCCATCAGTCGACAGAGCCAAGAGACCCAGTACTTC. This translates into CAISRQSQETQYF.

This sequence joins TRBV3-1 (or the pseudogene TRBV3-2) and TRBJ1-6; tentatively, D is TRBD1 (5 bases). Between the trimmed V and J ends, which lost 4 bases and 6 bases, there was a span of 13 bases. This CDR3 is 15 amino acids long. Germline CDR1 LGHDT, CDR2 YNNKEL (reference sequence). CDR3 in DNA: TGTGCCAGCAGCCGACTAATGGGGGGTAATTCACCCCTCCACTTT. Its protein is CASSRLMGGNSPLHF.